Shown below are 19 T cell receptor beta chains from a single sample sequenced in a study of T cell changes during pregnancy in multiple sclerosis (dated by TCRdb to between 2018 and 2021). Library preparation was by the immunoSEQ multiplex PCR assay. TCRdb re-hosts the immuneACCESS table, in-frame sequences only. Its copies lack some clones; in the studies checked, an unresolved V gene accounts for under half of them, and the cause for the rest is not known. In all, the sample holds approximately 80,000 clones, and 91% of those were seen once. The ten most abundant clones make up roughly 4% of the sample. The material was PBMCs, obtained in the first trimester of pregnancy. These TCRs come from a female donor in good health, serving as a control in a pregnancy study. Some clones in this sample may be carry-over from other donors' samples.

The rearrangement uses TRBV5-7 and TRBJ1-1; possible D gene TRBD1, 5 bases. TRBV5-7 is an ORF, and what it does is uncertain. The germline V and J ends were trimmed by 4 bases and 3 bases, with 13 bases remaining between them. This CDR3 spans 14 amino acids. This CDR3 reads CASSHFRVDTEAFF. CDR3 bases: TGTGCCAGCAGCCACTTCAGGGTTGACACTGAAGCTTTCTTT.

This clone came up a few times. Germline is not matched at one junction end, which may reflect a read error. The chain links TRBV4-1 to TRBJ2-7, with 9 nucleotides matching TRBD2. The length of the CDR3 is 14 residues. The germline gives CDR1 MGHRA, CDR2 YSYEKL. The CDR3 coding sequence is TGCGCCAGCAGCCAAGAGTTGGCTAGCGGGGTTCAAGACTTC. Protein: CASSQELASGVQDF.

This chain joins TRBV7-9 and TRBJ2-1; perhaps TRBD1 as D (7 bases). The V end was cut by 3 bases, the J end by 4 bases, with 19 bases between. This CDR3 region has 17 residues. Per the germline V gene, CDR1 is SEHNR and CDR2 is FQNEAQ (reference sequence). The CDR3, as DNA: TGTGCCAGCAGCTTCAGGGGGGTATCGCCCTCGTACAATGAGCAGTTCTTC. Translating it yields CASSFRGVSPSYNEQFF. The full variable domain, completed using reference TRBV7-9 and TRBJ2-1, is DTGVSQNPRHKITKRGQNVTFRCDPISEHNRLYWYRQTLGQGPEFLTYFQNEAQLEKSRLLSDRFSAERPKGSFSTLEIQRTEQGDSAMYLCASSFRGVSPSYNEQFFGPGTRLTVL.

The chain joins TRBV19 to TRBJ2-1; TRBD2 matches at 8 bases. V shed 3 bases and J 5 bases; nucleotides not matched to a gene: 9. This CDR3 is 16 amino acids long. Germline CDR1 is LNHDA and CDR2 is SQIVND (reference sequence). CDR3 coding DNA: TGTGCCAGTAGTATCTTTCTAGCGGGCCCCCACAATGAGCAGTTCTTC. Translating it yields CASSIFLAGPHNEQFF.

The rearrangement joins TRBV23-1 to TRBJ2-7; TRBD2 matches at 13 bases. TRBV23-1 carries the ORF label, with uncertain function. CDR3 length: 16 residues. The J segment lost 4 bases and the V segment lost 4 bases, leaving 7 bases of the junction unmatched. The CDR3 DNA sequence: TGCGCCAGCAGTCGCCTACTAGCGGGAGGGCCATACGAGCAGTACTTC. Amino acids: CASSRLLAGGPYEQYF.

The chain couples TRBV15 to TRBJ1-2; D not certain. The germline V gene encodes CDR1 LNHNV and CDR2 YYDKDF (reference sequence). This CDR3 spans 16 amino acids. Trimming pared 0 bases from V and 4 bases from J, leaving 15 bases between. DNA for the CDR3: TGTGCCACCAGCAGAGATCGAGCGTCTCAACTCTATGGCTACACCTTC. Translation gives CATSRDRASQLYGYTF. The whole variable domain, filled in from reference TRBV15 and TRBJ1-2, reads DAMVIQNPRYQVTQFGKPVTLSCSQTLNHNVMYWYQQKSSQAPKLLFHYYDKDFNNEADTPDNFQSRRPNTSFCFLDIRSPGLGDTAMYLCATSRDRASQLYGYTFGSGTRLTVV.

The chain is built from TRBV21-1 and TRBJ2-5; TRBD2, the table's D call, lacks a check against the DNA. TRBV21-1 is an annotated pseudogene. The CDR3 is 16 amino acids. The CDR3 region has the DNA TGTGCCAGCAGCAAACAGTCGGGGGTGGGAGAAGAGACCCAGTACTTC. Protein sequence: CASSKQSGVGEETQYF.

The V gene is TRBV2, the J gene TRBJ2-7; D uncertain. The germline CDR1 and CDR2 sequences are SNHLY and FYNNEI. Trimming left V 6 bases short and J 4 bases short, with 7 bases between. This CDR3 contains 11 residues. CDR3 in amino acids: CASRTRYEQYF. CDR3 sequence (DNA): TGTGCCAGCAGGACAAGATACGAGCAGTACTTC.

As DNA, the CDR3 is TGTGCCAGCTCACCACCTTATGCGGGAGCGTCAGCAGATACGCAGTATTTT. Translation: CASSPPYAGASADTQYF. The chain combines TRBV18 with TRBJ2-3; 7 nucleotides line up with TRBD2. CDR3 length equals 17 residues. The germline gives CDR1 KGHSH, CDR2 LQKENI. V was pared by 0 bases and J by 4 bases, with 10 bases of the junction left unmatched.

V gene TRBV29-1 combines with J gene TRBJ2-3; D may be TRBD2 (6 bases). Germline assignment: CDR1 SQVTM and CDR2 ANQGSEA. The CDR3 length is 13 residues. V lost 3 bases and J 4 bases, leaving 11 bases between the germline ends. The CDR3 nucleotides read TGCAGCGTTGATGGGGGAGGAGCAGATACGCAGTATTTT. This sequence encodes CSVDGGGADTQYF.

V usage is TRBV2 and J usage is TRBJ1-5; D unclear. The CDR3 runs to 14 residues. V shed 10 bases and J shed 3 bases, with 16 bases lying between them. CDR1 SNHLY and CDR2 FYNNEI come from the germline V gene. As DNA, the CDR3 is TGTGCCACCCGGGGAGGGAGAATCAATCAGCCCCAGCATTTT. It specifies CATRGGRINQPQHF.

The rearrangement joins TRBV5-6 to TRBJ2-7; 8 positions agree with TRBD2. The V gene end was trimmed by 4 bases and the J gene end by 3 bases; junction bases not matched to a gene: 3. CDR1 is SGHDT, CDR2 YYEEEE, per germline. The CDR3 length is 13 residues. CDR3 loop: CASSPGLVYEQYF. DNA of the CDR3: TGTGCCAGCAGCCCGGGACTAGTCTACGAGCAGTACTTC.

This clone was seen more than once but under ten times. The chain carries TRBV7-3 and TRBJ2-2; 13 positions match TRBD2. J gave up 7 bases and V 6 bases, and 5 bases lay outside the gene matches. This CDR3 spans 15 amino acids. Per the germline V gene, CDR1 is SGHTA and CDR2 is FQGTGA. The CDR3 loop reads CASRGTSGTGGELFF. CDR3 DNA sequence: TGTGCCAGCAGGGGGACTAGCGGGACGGGCGGGGAGCTGTTTTTT. Combining the CDR3 with reference TRBV7-3 and TRBJ2-2 gives the whole variable domain GAGVSQTPSNKVTEKGKYVELRCDPISGHTALYWYRQSLGQGPEFLIYFQGTGAADDSGLPNDRFFAVRPEGSVSTLKIQRTERGDSAVYLCASRGTSGTGGELFFGEGSRLTVL.

The CDR3 bases are TGTGCCAAGAGAGGCCTTACGGGCTCTGGAAACACCATATATTTT. This codes for CAKRGLTGSGNTIYF. The gene calls are TRBV19 and TRBJ1-3; unclear D gene. Trimming shortened V by 10 bases and J by 0 bases, and 16 bases separated the two germline ends. The V gene's germline CDR1 is LNHDA and CDR2 SQIVND (reference sequence). The CDR3 length is 15 residues.

The chain is built from TRBV4-1 and TRBJ2-5; D uncertain. Trimming cost V 1 base and J 2 bases, with 11 bases left between them. CDR1 is MGHRA and CDR2 is YSYEKL in the germline V gene. There are 15 residues in the CDR3. CDR3 DNA: TGCGCCAGCAGCCAAGGCTGGGCAGCTCAAGAGACCCAGTACTTC. Its protein product is CASSQGWAAQETQYF.

The chain is built from TRBV7-9 and TRBJ2-5; 9 bases align to TRBD1. CDR1 and CDR2 from the germline V gene are SEHNR and FQNEAQ (reference sequence). V dropped 5 bases and J dropped 5; count of bases not matched to a gene: 6. The CDR3 has 14 amino acids. CDR3 nucleotide sequence: TGTGCCAGCAGCCCAGGGACAGGGCGCGAGACCCAGTACTTC. It specifies CASSPGTGRETQYF.

This clone was seen a single time. The chain links TRBV5-1 to TRBJ2-5; 8 nucleotides line up with TRBD1. Losses at the gene ends were 1 base for V and 5 bases for J; bases not matched to a gene: 4. This CDR3 has 14 residues. CDR1 is SGHRS, CDR2 YFSETQ, per germline. CDR3 coding DNA: TGCGCCAGCAGCTTGTTTCAGGGGGCGGAGACCCAGTACTTC. Its protein product is CASSLFQGAETQYF.

The rearrangement links TRBV11-2 to TRBJ2-7, with TRBD2 as a possible D gene (5 bases). The CDR3 sequence is 14 residues long. V was trimmed by 5 bases and J by 5 bases, leaving 16 bases between them. Per germline, CDR1 SGHAT and CDR2 FQNNGV. The CDR3: CASSPSGRANEQYF. In nucleotides, the CDR3 is TGTGCCAGCAGCCCCTCGGGGAGAGCCAACGAGCAGTACTTC.

The chain combines TRBV6-6 with TRBJ2-6, with D tentatively TRBD1 (5 bases). Germline CDR1 reads MNHNY; CDR2 reads SVGAGI (reference sequence). The CDR3 is 15 residues long. V was clipped by 6 bases and J by 2 bases, with 11 bases between them. CDR3 DNA: TGTGCCAGCAGAACGGACAACGCTGGGGCCAACGTCCTGACTTTC. Translating gives CASRTDNAGANVLTF.